This TCR beta chain was captured in a study of cytomegalovirus exposure and HLA in healthy donors. The overall study: Earlier sequencing of about 179 million T cells yielded roughly 100 million unique TCR beta sequences. Study-level points and caveats: The authors listed 164 TCR beta chains as cytomegalovirus-associated.

As concerns this clone: The antigen remains unidentified.

In the PCR, 60 Vbeta and 13 Jbeta primers were used. Data came from immunoSEQ multiplex PCR; TCRdb stores just in-frame clones and leaves some out. The table shows around 170,000 clones, with around 76% occurring only once. The CDR3 is made up of 18 amino acids. Germline lookup yields CDR1 MGHRA and CDR2 YSYEKL. The trim removed 0 bases at V and 1 base at J, leaving 6 bases unmatched. Sampled while nominally healthy, donors likely had unrecorded immune exposures. The gene calls are TRBV4-1 and TRBJ2-7, with 13 nucleotides matching TRBD2. This TCR was sampled from a woman aged 25 to 39 in good health and CMV-seropositive. The sample was PBMCs. The CDR3 coding sequence is TGCGCCAGCAGCCAAGATGAGACTAGCGGGGGGTTATCCTACGAGCAGTACTTC. Translated: CASSQDETSGGLSYEQYF.